These 7 T cell receptor beta chains share one sample of origin, sequenced in a study of CD8+CD57+ T cells in acquired aplastic anemia. CDR3 and TCR beta VDJ profiling relied on a genomic DNA template. TCRdb re-called the reads with MiXCR, one entry per CDR3 protein. The data contain 200,000 or so distinct CDR3 sequences, about 64% of them singletons. Sequencing was carried out using sorted CD4+, CD8+, or CD8+CD57+ T cells (not recorded which) from PBMCs. All receptors come from a human donor with severe aplastic anemia or a healthy control (not recorded which).

In this sample, this clonotype turned up a few times. This rearrangement joins TRBV19 to TRBJ1-6; maybe TRBD1 (5 bases). Germline loops: CDR1 LNHDA, CDR2 SQIVND (reference sequence). The V and J ends lost 1 base and 11 bases respectively, with 9 bases between them. This CDR3 region has 13 residues. In nucleotides, the CDR3 is TGTGCCAGTAGTATAGGGCGGGGACCACCCCTCCACTTT. Amino acid sequence: CASSIGRGPPLHF.

The V gene is TRBV7-9, the J gene TRBJ1-1; maybe TRBD1 (5 bases). This CDR3 region has 14 residues. V was cut by 1 base and J by 4 bases, with 10 bases left in between. From germline, CDR1 is SEHNR and CDR2 FQNEAQ (reference sequence). In DNA form, the CDR3 reads TGTGCCAGCAGCTTAGTAGGGGAGTCCACTGAAGCTTTCTTT. Amino acids: CASSLVGESTEAFF.

The chain recombines TRBV19 with TRBJ2-5, with a possible D match to TRBD2 (6 bases). Per germline, CDR1 LNHDA and CDR2 SQIVND (reference sequence). V was clipped by 7 bases and J by 5 bases, with 17 bases between them. This CDR3 spans 14 amino acids. CDR3 loop: CASNPGGGKETQYF. The CDR3 DNA sequence: TGTGCCAGTAACCCCGGTGGGGGGAAGGAGACCCAGTACTTC.

V usage is TRBV4-2 and J usage is TRBJ1-2; D not resolved. The CDR3 is made up of 13 amino acids. CDR1 is LGHNA and CDR2 is YNFKEQ in the germline V gene. Trimming left V 4 bases short and J 8 bases short, with 14 bases between. The CDR3 sequence: CASSPHTGGGYTF. DNA for the CDR3: TGTGCCAGCAGCCCCCACACCGGAGGCGGCTACACCTTC.

The rearrangement joins TRBV2 to TRBJ2-1; TRBD2 agrees at 11 bases. V lost 7 bases and J lost 3; bases outside the gene matches: 8. Germline V lookup: CDR1 SNHLY, CDR2 FYNNEI. This CDR3 spans 16 amino acids. CDR3 in DNA: TGTGCCAGCACCCCCTTAACTAGCGGGGGCTACAATGAGCAGTTCTTC. Protein: CASTPLTSGGYNEQFF. Full variable domain (missing parts from reference TRBV2 and TRBJ2-1): EPEVTQTPSHQVTQMGQEVILRCVPISNHLYFYWYRQILGQKVEFLVSFYNNEISEKSEIFDDQFSVERPDGSNFTLKIRSTKLEDSAMYFCASTPLTSGGYNEQFFGPGTRLTVL.

V gene TRBV29-1 combines with J gene TRBJ2-1, with D perhaps matching TRBD1 (6 bases). Germline V gene sequence: CDR1 SQVTM, CDR2 ANQGSEA. Trimming shortened V by 6 bases and J by 2 bases, and 17 bases separated the two germline ends. The CDR3 is 15 amino acids. The CDR3 nucleotides are TGCAGCGTGATTCCCAGGGGTCCTGCCTACAATGAGCAGTTCTTC. Translated, it gives CSVIPRGPAYNEQFF.

This clonotype was counted only a few times. The chain is built from TRBV7-9 and TRBJ2-7; D ambiguous. Trimming removed 0 bases from V and 4 bases from J, with 4 bases in between. The germline V gene has CDR1 SEHNR and CDR2 FQNEAQ (reference sequence). The CDR3 is made up of 12 amino acids. CDR3 bases: TGTGCCAGCAGCTTAGCCCCTTACGAGCAGTACTTC. Translating gives CASSLAPYEQYF.